This TCR beta chain was sequenced in a study of blood T cell repertoires in COVID-19. The wider study: In each case, the material was cDNA or gDNA derived from T cells, B-cell-depleted T cells, or PBMCs.

Assay used: immunoSEQ multiplex PCR; TCRdb lists only in-frame clones, some missing. The sample has under 200,000 clones, 75% to 85% seen once; the top ten hold more than 7%. Seattle patients were enrolled during active infection and followed longitudinally. The germline V gene encodes CDR1 LNHDA and CDR2 SQIVND (reference sequence). The CDR3 covers 13 residues. With 5 bases removed from V and 7 bases from J, the gap between germline ends came to 14 bases. Sequencing was carried out using peripheral blood. The genes are TRBV19 and TRBJ1-1; D might be TRBD1 (5 bases). This clonotype was sampled from a woman aged 60-75 years with COVID-19, enrolled during active disease. This chain's CDR3 is CASSRGTAHEAFF. The CDR3 DNA is TGTGCCAGTAGTCGGGGGACGGCCCATGAAGCTTTCTTT. Combining the CDR3 with reference TRBV19 and TRBJ1-1 gives the whole variable domain DGGITQSPKYLFRKEGQNVTLSCEQNLNHDAMYWYRQDPGQGLRLIYYSQIVNDFQKGDIAEGYSVSREKKESFPLTVTSAQKNPTAFYLCASSRGTAHEAFFGQGTRLTVV.